Listed below are T cell receptor beta chains from one sample, sequenced in a study of T-cell memory formation after mild COVID-19. TCRdb analysed the 5' RACE reads with MiXCR anew, one entry per CDR3 protein. The data hold hundreds of thousands of distinct CDR3 sequences, with about 23% observed a single time. Sequencing input: PBMCs or a T cell subset sorted from them (not recorded which). These receptor sequences come from an adult woman who had mild COVID-19 (a few samples of this study predate the infection). Cell type and time point are not known. The CDR3 runs from the conserved cysteine through the conserved F or W. A D gene is named only where the DNA matches it firmly. Clone size appears in some rows only: once, few, many, or a class for an expanded clone.

j_call clone_size v_call d_call cdr3_aa cdr3_nt
TRBJ2-1 - TRBV20-1 - CSARGGARSYNEQFF TGCAGTGCTAGAGGCGGGGCCCGCTCCTACAATGAGCAGTTCTTC
TRBJ1-1 - TRBV10-3 - CAISDGGPDTEAFF TGTGCCATCAGTGATGGCGGCCCAGACACTGAAGCTTTCTTT
TRBJ2-5 - TRBV27 - CASSLFRGAGQETQYF TGTGCCAGCAGTTTATTTCGGGGGGCAGGCCAAGAGACCCAGTACTTC
TRBJ2-3 - TRBV24-1 - CATSPGRNTQYF TGTGCCACCAGCCCCGGGAGAAATACGCAGTATTTT
TRBJ2-7 - TRBV20-1 TRBD2 CREPGLAECSYEQYF TGCAGGGAGCCGGGACTAGCGGAATGCTCCTACGAGCAGTACTTC
TRBJ1-2 - TRBV20-1 - CSAPAPGINYGYTF TGCAGTGCTCCGGCCCCCGGGATCAACTATGGCTACACCTTC
TRBJ2-5 - TRBV20-1 - CSARDEGREGVSETQYF TGCAGTGCTAGAGATGAAGGGCGAGAGGGGGTATCAGAGACCCAGTACTTC
TRBJ1-1 few TRBV4-3 - CASSQDRTNTEAFF TGCGCCAGCAGCCAAGATAGGACAAACACTGAAGCTTTCTTT
TRBJ1-1 - TRBV24-1 - CATETVTEAFF TGTGCCACGGAGACAGTTACTGAAGCTTTCTTT
TRBJ2-1 - TRBV20-1 TRBD1 CSATPRDRVYNEQFF TGCAGTGCTACCCCACGGGACAGGGTCTACAATGAGCAGTTCTTC
TRBJ2-7 few TRBV5-6 - CASSLASLFSYEQYF TGTGCCAGCAGCTTGGCGTCACTCTTCTCCTACGAGCAGTACTTC
TRBJ2-5 few TRBV6-2/TRBV6-3 - CASSEPEETQYF TGTGCCAGCAGTGAACCGGAGGAGACCCAGTACTTC
TRBJ2-3 once TRBV6-5 - CATLPRTGRRADTQYF TGTGCCACCCTGCCTCGGACGGGGAGGAGGGCAGATACGCAGTATTTT
TRBJ2-7 - TRBV12-3/TRBV12-4 TRBD2 CASSTGLAGSYEQYF TGTGCCAGCAGTACCGGACTAGCGGGGTCCTACGAGCAGTACTTC
TRBJ1-2 - TRBV29-1 - CSVQGLEGYTF TGCAGCGTGCAGGGACTAGAGGGCTACACCTTC
TRBJ2-3 - TRBV24-1 TRBD2 CATSDPLDGSGGNTDTQYF TGTGCCACCAGTGATCCCTTGGACGGTAGCGGGGGGAACACAGATACGCAGTATTTT
TRBJ1-1 few TRBV30 - CAWSEQGNTEAFF TGTGCCTGGAGTGAACAGGGGAACACTGAAGCTTTCTTT
TRBJ2-3 - TRBV12-3/TRBV12-4 TRBD2 CASSLGLAYADTQYF TGTGCCAGCAGTCTTGGACTAGCGTACGCAGATACGCAGTATTTT
TRBJ2-2 once TRBV5-4 TRBD2 CASSLAGASGTGELFF TGTGCCAGCAGCTTGGCCGGGGCTAGCGGGACCGGGGAGCTGTTTTTT
TRBJ1-5 - TRBV5-4 - CASSSQGNNQPQHF TGTGCCAGCAGCTCACAGGGAAACAATCAGCCCCAGCATTTT
TRBJ1-5 - TRBV12-3/TRBV12-4 - CASSLRWGADQPQHF TGTGCCAGCAGTTTACGGTGGGGTGCGGATCAGCCCCAGCATTTT
TRBJ2-5 few TRBV12-3/TRBV12-4 TRBD2 CASTVRTSGAQETQYF TGTGCCAGCACCGTTAGGACTAGCGGGGCGCAAGAGACCCAGTACTTC
TRBJ1-1 - TRBV29-1 TRBD1 CSGTTGGTEAFF TGCAGCGGGACGACAGGGGGGACTGAAGCTTTCTTT
TRBJ2-1 few TRBV4-2 TRBD1 CASSQGGTGDNEQFF TGTGCCAGCAGCCAAGGGGGGACAGGGGACAATGAGCAGTTCTTC
TRBJ1-1 few TRBV12-3/TRBV12-4 - CASRPWTETLNTEAFF TGTGCCAGCAGACCCTGGACAGAGACTTTGAACACTGAAGCTTTCTTT
TRBJ2-3 - TRBV7-6 TRBD2 CASSRGTSADTQYF TGTGCCAGCAGCCGTGGGACTAGCGCAGATACGCAGTATTTT
TRBJ1-2 - TRBV29-1 - CSVEEGDGVVRSNYGYTF TGCAGCGTTGAAGAAGGTGACGGGGTGGTCAGATCCAACTATGGCTACACCTTC
TRBJ2-5 few TRBV6-5 - CASSFRTIKGETQYF TGTGCCAGCAGTTTCCGGACCATTAAGGGAGAGACCCAGTACTTC
TRBJ2-3 - TRBV20-1 - CSARDRRRPTDTQYF TGCAGTGCTAGAGATCGCAGGCGGCCCACAGATACGCAGTATTTT
TRBJ2-7 few TRBV9 - CASSVAGGLDEQYF TGTGCCAGCAGCGTAGCCGGGGGGCTGGACGAGCAGTACTTC
TRBJ1-1 few TRBV27 - CASGSTFGTVFF TGTGCCAGCGGCTCAACTTTTGGGACGGTTTTCTTT
TRBJ2-3 - TRBV7-2 - CASSLLQGGGPSFTDTQYF TGTGCCAGCAGCTTATTGCAGGGAGGGGGGCCGTCCTTCACAGATACGCAGTATTTT
TRBJ2-7 few TRBV7-2 TRBD1 CASSSLRDSTYEQYF TGTGCCAGCAGCTCCCTCCGGGACAGCACCTACGAGCAGTACTTC
TRBJ1-5 - TRBV7-2 TRBD1 CASTPGGGINQPQHF TGTGCCAGCACTCCAGGGGGCGGAATCAATCAGCCCCAGCATTTT
TRBJ1-2 once TRBV6-6 TRBD1 CASSSQGAISGYTF TGTGCCAGCAGCTCACAGGGGGCGATTAGCGGCTACACCTTC
TRBJ2-5 - TRBV10-3 - CAMADNRDGQETQYF TGTGCCATGGCCGACAACCGGGACGGACAAGAGACCCAGTACTTC
TRBJ2-2 few TRBV6-2/TRBV6-3 - CASSYGGRIAGELFF TGTGCCAGCAGTTACGGGGGGAGAATCGCCGGGGAGCTGTTTTTT
TRBJ2-1 few TRBV20-1 TRBD2 CSARNRRLAGHYNEQFF TGCAGTGCTAGGAATCGGAGACTAGCGGGGCATTACAATGAGCAGTTCTTC
TRBJ1-2 few TRBV6-5 - CASSFRDGGYTF TGTGCCAGCAGTTTCCGGGACGGAGGCTACACCTTC
TRBJ1-5 few TRBV7-2 - CASSLGAEQPQHF TGTGCCAGCAGCTTAGGGGCGGAGCAGCCCCAGCATTTT
TRBJ1-2 - TRBV29-1 TRBD1 CSSRTGVDGYTF TGCAGCTCCCGGACAGGGGTTGATGGCTACACCTTC
TRBJ1-2 - TRBV7-6 TRBD1 CASSLFLAQGARDNYGYTF TGTGCCAGCAGCTTATTTTTAGCGCAGGGGGCGCGTGATAACTATGGCTACACCTTC
TRBJ2-3 - TRBV4-2 - CASSQDSSPGLSTDTQYF TGTGCCAGCAGCCAAGATTCGAGCCCTGGCTTAAGCACAGATACGCAGTATTTT
TRBJ1-2 - TRBV12-3/TRBV12-4 TRBD1 CASSHQGARYGYTF TGTGCCAGCAGTCATCAGGGGGCGCGGTATGGCTACACCTTC
TRBJ2-2 few TRBV12-3/TRBV12-4 TRBD1 CASSVRGPVGELFF TGTGCCAGCTCCGTGAGGGGGCCAGTGGGGGAGCTGTTTTTT